The 9 T cell receptor beta chains below all came from one sample that was sequenced in a study of a mutant IDH1 vaccine in newly diagnosed glioma. Antigens for these TCRs are unknown. Generated by immunoSEQ multiplex PCR, the TCRdb table keeps only in-frame clones and is missing some. Among about 41,000 clones, 78% were seen once, and the ten largest hold about 6.3%. Described time point: week 23, last vaccination. One vaccine dose held 300 ug of mutant IDH1 20-mer peptide and came with topical imiquimod. Sequences were derived from PBMCs, sampled from a glioma patient whose treatment included an IDH1 peptide vaccine. The receptors were sampled from a middle-aged woman with glioma. Some clones in this sample may be carry-over from other donors' samples.

This clone has just one count. V and J are TRBV19 and TRBJ1-2; D unclear. Germline-derived CDR1 and CDR2 are LNHDA and SQIVND (reference sequence). The CDR3 loop spans 12 amino acids. The V end was cut by 6 bases, the J end by 8 bases, with 13 bases between. The DNA for the CDR3 is TGTGCCAGTAGCCCCTACCGTGGAGGCTACACCTTC. Amino acids: CASSPYRGGYTF. Supplemented by reference TRBV19 and TRBJ1-2, the full variable domain reads DGGITQSPKYLFRKEGQNVTLSCEQNLNHDAMYWYRQDPGQGLRLIYYSQIVNDFQKGDIAEGYSVSREKKESFPLTVTSAQKNPTAFYLCASSPYRGGYTFGSGTRLTVV.

This chain joins TRBV28 and TRBJ1-5; no reliable D call. The CDR3 has 14 residues. V lost 7 bases to trimming and J lost 5 bases, with 15 bases between them. The germline V gene encodes CDR1 MDHEN and CDR2 SYDVKM. The CDR3 spells CASNTDGSDQPQHF. As DNA, the CDR3 is TGTGCCAGCAACACAGACGGGAGCGATCAGCCCCAGCATTTT. Supplemented by reference TRBV28 and TRBJ1-5, the full variable domain reads DVKVTQSSRYLVKRTGEKVFLECVQDMDHENMFWYRQDPGLGLRLIYFSYDVKMKEKGDIPEGYSVSREKKERFSLILESASTNQTSMYLCASNTDGSDQPQHFGDGTRLSIL.

The chain combines TRBV5-1 with TRBJ2-3; D perhaps matches TRBD1 (8 bases). Germline CDR1 and CDR2: SGHRS and YFSETQ. The CDR3 consists of 15 residues. V dropped 7 bases and J dropped 4 bases, with 19 bases sitting between them. CDR3 coding DNA: TGCGCCAGCTATGGGGTCACAGGGGGGGCAGATACGCAGTATTTT. Residues: CASYGVTGGADTQYF.

Remarks on this clone: The junction departs from germline at one end; a sequencing error may be responsible. The chain uses TRBV7-7 and TRBJ2-3; 9 bases align to TRBD1. This CDR3 is built from 15 residues. Germline loops: CDR1 SSHAT, CDR2 FNYEAQ (reference sequence). For the CDR3, the DNA is TGTGCTAGCAGCTTAGGGACAGGGAAGGGAGATACGCAGTATTTT. Amino acids: CASSLGTGKGDTQYF.

The rearrangement links TRBV7-9 to TRBJ2-3, with D perhaps matching TRBD1 or TRBD2 (5 bases each). The CDR3 has 14 residues. Germline V gene sequence: CDR1 SEHNR, CDR2 FQNEAQ (reference sequence). V shed 8 bases and J shed 6 bases, with 18 bases lying between them. The CDR3 DNA follows: TGTGCCAGCCAATGGGGAGAGGGGATGGATACGCAGTATTTT. It yields the protein CASQWGEGMDTQYF. Combining the CDR3 with reference TRBV7-9 and TRBJ2-3 gives the whole variable domain DTGVSQNPRHKITKRGQNVTFRCDPISEHNRLYWYRQTLGQGPEFLTYFQNEAQLEKSRLLSDRFSAERPKGSFSTLEIQRTEQGDSAMYLCASQWGEGMDTQYFGPGTRLTVL.

The chain recombines TRBV6-1 with TRBJ1-5, with TRBD1 as a possible D gene (6 bases). The CDR3 is 14 residues long. Germline loops: CDR1 MNHNS, CDR2 SASEGT. V gave up 5 bases and J gave up 4 bases, with 12 bases separating them. The CDR3 spells CASSWGAGNQPQHF. The CDR3 region has the DNA TGTGCCAGCAGTTGGGGGGCGGGTAATCAGCCCCAGCATTTT.

The rearrangement joins TRBV5-8 to TRBJ2-3; TRBD2 is a possible D gene (6 bases). The V end was cut by 6 bases, the J end by 2 bases, with 16 bases between. The germline CDR1 and CDR2 sequences are SGHTS and YDEGEE. The CDR3 has 15 residues. The CDR3 is CASTVSGLNTDTQYF. The CDR3 DNA follows: TGTGCCAGCACCGTATCGGGACTCAACACAGATACGCAGTATTTT.

The chain combines TRBV19 with TRBJ2-3, with no clear D. Trimming cost V 5 bases and J 6 bases, with 6 bases left between them. The germline V gene has CDR1 LNHDA and CDR2 SQIVND (reference sequence). The CDR3 has 11 residues. The DNA of the CDR3 is TGTGCCAGTAGTTTGGGGGATACGCAGTATTTT. As protein: CASSLGDTQYF.

The V and J genes are TRBV14 and TRBJ2-3; 14 positions agree with TRBD2. V shed 4 bases, J shed 6 bases, and the junction held 6 bases outside the gene matches. CDR3 length equals 16 residues. CDR1 and CDR2 from the germline V gene are SGHDN and FVKESK. This chain's CDR3 is CASSPGLAGAWDTQYF. The CDR3 DNA follows: TGTGCCAGCAGCCCGGGACTAGCGGGAGCGTGGGATACGCAGTATTTT.